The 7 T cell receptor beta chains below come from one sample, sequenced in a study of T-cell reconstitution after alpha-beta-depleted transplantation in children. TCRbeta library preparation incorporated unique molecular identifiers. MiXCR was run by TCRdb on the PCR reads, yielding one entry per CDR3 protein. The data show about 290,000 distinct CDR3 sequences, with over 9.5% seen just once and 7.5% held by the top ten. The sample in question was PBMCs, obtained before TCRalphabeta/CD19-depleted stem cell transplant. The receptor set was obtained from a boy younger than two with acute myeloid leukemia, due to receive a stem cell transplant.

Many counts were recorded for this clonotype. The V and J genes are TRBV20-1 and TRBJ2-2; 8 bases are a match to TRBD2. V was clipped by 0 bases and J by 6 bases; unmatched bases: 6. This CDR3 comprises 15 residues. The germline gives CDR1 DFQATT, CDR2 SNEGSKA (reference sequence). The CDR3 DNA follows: TGCAGTGCTAGAGATTTCGGGAGGGCCTCCGGGGAGCTGTTTTTT. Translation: CSARDFGRASGELFF.

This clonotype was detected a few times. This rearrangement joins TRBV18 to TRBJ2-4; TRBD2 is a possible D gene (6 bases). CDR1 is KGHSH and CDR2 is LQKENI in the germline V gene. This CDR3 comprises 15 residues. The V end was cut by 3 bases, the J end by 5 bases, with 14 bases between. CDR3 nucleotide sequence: TGTGCCAGCTCACCGTTCCGGGACTCTCAAAACATTCAGTACTTC. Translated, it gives CASSPFRDSQNIQYF.

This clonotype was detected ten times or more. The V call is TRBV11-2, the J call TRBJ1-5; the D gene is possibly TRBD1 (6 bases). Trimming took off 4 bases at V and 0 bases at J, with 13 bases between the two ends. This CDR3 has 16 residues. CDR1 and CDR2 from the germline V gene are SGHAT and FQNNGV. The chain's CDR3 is CASSSRDNFSNQPQHF. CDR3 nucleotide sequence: TGTGCCAGCAGCTCCAGGGACAACTTTAGCAATCAGCCCCAGCATTTT. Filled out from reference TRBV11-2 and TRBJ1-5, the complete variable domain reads EAGVAQSPRYKIIEKRQSVAFWCNPISGHATLYWYQQILGQGPKLLIQFQNNGVVDDSQLPKDRFSAERLKGVDSTLKIQPAKLEDSAVYLCASSSRDNFSNQPQHFGDGTRLSIL.

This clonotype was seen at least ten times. DNA of the CDR3: TGCAGTGCTAGAAACAGGGTAAAGAATGAGCAGTTCTTC. Protein sequence: CSARNRVKNEQFF. This sequence joins TRBV20-1 and TRBJ2-1; maybe TRBD1 (6 bases). The CDR3 runs to 13 residues. From germline, CDR1 is DFQATT and CDR2 SNEGSKA (reference sequence). V lost 2 bases and J lost 7, with 12 bases in between.

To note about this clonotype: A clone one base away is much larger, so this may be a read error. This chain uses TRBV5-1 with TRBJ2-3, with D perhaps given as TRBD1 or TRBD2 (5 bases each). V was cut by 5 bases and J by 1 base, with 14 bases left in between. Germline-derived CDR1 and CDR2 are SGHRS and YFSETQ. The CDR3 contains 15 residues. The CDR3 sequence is CASRLREIGTDTQYF. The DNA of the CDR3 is TGCGCCAGCAGACTCAGGGAGATCGGCACAGATACGCAGTATTTT. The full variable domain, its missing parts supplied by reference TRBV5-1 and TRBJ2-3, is KAGVTQTPRYLIKTRGQQVTLSCSPISGHRSVSWYQQTPGQGLQFLFEYFSETQRNKGNFPGRFSGRQFSNSRSEMNVSTLELGDSALYLCASRLREIGTDTQYFGPGTRLTVL.

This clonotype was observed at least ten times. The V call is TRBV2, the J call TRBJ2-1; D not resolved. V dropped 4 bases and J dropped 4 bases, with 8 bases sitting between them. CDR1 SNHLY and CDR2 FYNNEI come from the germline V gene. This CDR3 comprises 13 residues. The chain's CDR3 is CASSGRQYNEQFF. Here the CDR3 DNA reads TGTGCCAGCAGTGGAAGGCAGTACAATGAGCAGTTCTTC.

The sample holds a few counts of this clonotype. The CDR3 sequence: CASSFRLAGVSTDTQYF. The CDR3, as DNA: TGTGCCAGCAGTTTCCGACTAGCGGGGGTTAGCACAGATACGCAGTATTTT. The chain joins TRBV12-3 or TRBV12-4 to TRBJ2-3; TRBD2 matches at 12 bases. This CDR3 is built from 17 residues. The ends lost 3 bases at V and 0 bases at J; junction bases unmatched: 4.